Described below is a single T cell receptor (beta chain) sequence and its context. Its antigen is unknown. The data are from a study of blood T cells in healthy people across ages. Study-level findings and limits: Possibly confounding the expanded clonotype changes was the fact that donor CMV status was unknown. Estimates based on one million T cells were treated as lower bounds.

CDR1 is DFQATT, CDR2 SNEGSKA, per germline (reference sequence). Trimming took 6 bases from V and 1 from J; bases not matched to a gene: 14. The CDR3 contains 16 residues. A second PCR, run for about 7 to 11 cycles, used a sample-barcoded 5' primer plus a J-beta primer mix. The template-switch adaptor was a 5' adaptor with 12 random nucleotides. It tagged each cDNA molecule. TCRdb independently ran MiXCR on the 5' RACE reads; one entry per CDR3 protein. The table shows 590,000 or so distinct CDR3 sequences, with approximately 30% occurring only once. Sample: blood. The chain combines TRBV20-1 with TRBJ1-1; 7 bases are shared with TRBD1. The receptor was derived from a woman of 80 years or more in good health. DNA for the CDR3: TGCAGTGCGAAGAGCGGTACAGGGGCTCGGAACACTGAAGCTTTCTTT. Encoded protein: CSAKSGTGARNTEAFF.